These 10 T cell receptor beta chains originate from one sample sequenced in a study of molecular identifiers for immune sequencing clone quantification. TCRdb reprocessed the PCR reads via MiXCR and lists one record per CDR3 protein. The sample holds about 10,000 distinct CDR3 sequences, approximately 20% seen once. Specimen: naive CD8+ T cells from blood, with Jurkat cell RNA spiked in. The subset: FACS-sorted CD8+CD4-CCR7+CD45RA+ naive T cells. The receptors derive from a human donor in good health. Some libraries in this study had Jurkat cell RNA spiked in.

Concerning this clonotype: A much larger clone differs by one base, so this may be a read error. The CDR3 sequence: CASSHPSGRGSYEQHF. For the CDR3, the DNA is TGTGCCAGCAGCCACCCTAGCGGGAGGGGTTCCTACGAGCAGCACTTC. The chain carries TRBV3-1 and TRBJ2-7; TRBD2 matches 12 bases. Germline V gives CDR1 LGHDT, CDR2 YNNKEL (reference sequence). The CDR3 has 16 residues.

On this clonotype itself: A clone one base away is much larger, so this may be a read error. V is TRBV24-1 and J is TRBJ2-3; D perhaps matches TRBD2 (5 bases). The CDR3 totals 13 residues. Germline V gene lookup returns CDR1 KGHDR and CDR2 SFDVKD. The V end lost 4 bases, the J end lost 8 bases, and 12 bases lay between the germline ends. CDR3 protein: CATSDPLGGTQYF. DNA for the CDR3: TGTGCCACCAGTGACCCCCTCGGAGGTACGCAGTATTTT.

This clonotype ranks as medium-sized. The chain combines TRBV4-1 with TRBJ2-2; a possible D gene is TRBD1 (6 bases). V lost 3 bases and J lost 0, with 14 bases in between. The CDR3 sequence is 17 residues long. Looked up from germline, CDR1 is MGHRA and CDR2 is YSYEKL. CDR3 DNA: TGCGCCAGCAGCCAGCCGCCAGGGGAAACGAACACCGGGGAGCTGTTTTTT. It specifies CASSQPPGETNTGELFF.

This clonotype was seen a few times. The CDR3 DNA reads TGTGCCAGCAGCCCTGGACAGACCCTCTACGAGCAGTACTTC. It encodes CASSPGQTLYEQYF. The chain has TRBV5-6 and TRBJ2-7; TRBD1 is a possible D gene (6 bases). This CDR3 has 14 residues. Germline values: CDR1 SGHDT, CDR2 YYEEEE. V was clipped by 4 bases and J by 3 bases, with 14 bases between them. Together with reference TRBV5-6 and TRBJ2-7, the CDR3 gives the full variable domain: DAGVTQSPTHLIKTRGQQVTLRCSPKSGHDTVSWYQQALGQGPQFIFQYYEEEERQRGNFPDRFSGHQFPNYSSELNVNALLLGDSALYLCASSPGQTLYEQYFGPGTRLTVT.

V and J are TRBV7-9 and TRBJ1-2, with TRBD1 identical over 7 bases. Germline V CDR1 and CDR2: SEHNR, FQNEAQ (reference sequence). There are 16 residues in the CDR3. J lost 0 bases, V lost 5 bases, and 9 bases had no gene match. The CDR3 coding sequence is TGTGCCAGCAGCGAAACAGCCGGGACAGCTAACTATGGCTACACCTTC. Protein product: CASSETAGTANYGYTF.

At least ten counts were recorded for this clonotype. The rearrangement links TRBV11-1 to TRBJ2-7; 7 bases are a match to TRBD2. CDR1 and CDR2 (germline): SGHAT, FQDESV (reference sequence). This CDR3 region has 14 residues. V lost 5 bases and J lost 2; bases outside the gene matches: 6. The CDR3 reads CASSPGGEAYEQYF. The CDR3 DNA reads as TGTGCCAGCAGCCCGGGGGGTGAGGCCTACGAGCAGTACTTC.

By share, this clonotype ranks as medium-sized (0.01 to 0.1%). The rearrangement links TRBV9 to TRBJ2-1; D is unclear. This CDR3 is 13 amino acids long. Germline loops: CDR1 SGDLS, CDR2 YYNGEE. The V and J ends lost 1 base and 5 bases respectively, with 7 bases between them. CDR3: CASSVIPDNEQFF. Written as DNA, the CDR3 is TGTGCCAGCAGCGTAATCCCAGACAATGAGCAGTTCTTC.

By share, this clonotype ranks as medium-sized. The chain joins TRBV7-9 to TRBJ2-7, with 8 bases that match TRBD1. Germline trimming cut 4 bases from V and 0 bases from J; bases unmatched to any gene: 5. Germline values: CDR1 SEHNR, CDR2 FQNEAQ (reference sequence). This CDR3 region has 15 residues. The CDR3 loop is CASSYPGQVSYEQYF. Here the CDR3 DNA reads TGTGCCAGCAGCTATCCGGGACAGGTCTCCTACGAGCAGTACTTC.

By sample fraction, this clonotype is medium-sized. The rearrangement joins TRBV9 to TRBJ2-5, with 7 nucleotides matching TRBD1. This CDR3 has 16 residues. Per germline, CDR1 SGDLS and CDR2 YYNGEE. The V gene end was trimmed by 3 bases and the J gene end by 3 bases; junction bases not matched to a gene: 11. CDR3 sequence: CASSAAQSGQEETQYF. Written as DNA, the CDR3 is TGTGCCAGCAGCGCCGCCCAGTCTGGACAGGAAGAGACCCAGTACTTC.

The table lists this clonotype with a count of one. It may be a read error: a sequence one base away is much more abundant. V usage is TRBV13 and J usage is TRBJ2-1, with D perhaps TRBD2 (6 bases). The CDR3 has 16 residues. Germline CDR1 reads PRHDT; CDR2 reads FYEKMQ (reference sequence). The germline V and J ends were trimmed by 1 base and 4 bases, with 14 bases remaining between them. Here the CDR3 DNA reads TGTGCCAGCAGCTTAGTGGTGGTTAGCGGTTACAATGAGCAGTTCTTC. This sequence encodes CASSLVVVSGYNEQFF.